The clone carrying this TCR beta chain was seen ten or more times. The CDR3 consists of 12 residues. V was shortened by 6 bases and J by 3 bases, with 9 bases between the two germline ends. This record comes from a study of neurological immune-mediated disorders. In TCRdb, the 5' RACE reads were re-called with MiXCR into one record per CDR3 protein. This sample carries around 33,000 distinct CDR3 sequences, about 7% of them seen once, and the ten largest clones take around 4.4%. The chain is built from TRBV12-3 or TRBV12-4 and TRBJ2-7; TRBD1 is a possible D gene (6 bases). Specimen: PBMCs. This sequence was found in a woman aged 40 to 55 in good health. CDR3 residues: CASSPDSYEQYF. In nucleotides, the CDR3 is TGTGCCAGCAGCCCGGACAGCTACGAGCAGTACTTC.